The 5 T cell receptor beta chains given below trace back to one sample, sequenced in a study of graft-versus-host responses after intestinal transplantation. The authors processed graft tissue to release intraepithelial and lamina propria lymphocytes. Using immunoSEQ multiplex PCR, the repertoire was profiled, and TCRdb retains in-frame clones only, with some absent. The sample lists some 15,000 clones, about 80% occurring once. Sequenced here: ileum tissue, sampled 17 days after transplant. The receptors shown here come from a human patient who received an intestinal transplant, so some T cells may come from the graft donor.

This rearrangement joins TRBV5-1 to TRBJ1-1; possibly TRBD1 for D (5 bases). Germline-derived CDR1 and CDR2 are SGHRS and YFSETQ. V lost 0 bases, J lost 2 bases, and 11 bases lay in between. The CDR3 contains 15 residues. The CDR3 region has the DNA TGCGCCAGCAGCTTGGACCAACAGGTTAACACTGAAGCTTTCTTT. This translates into CASSLDQQVNTEAFF.

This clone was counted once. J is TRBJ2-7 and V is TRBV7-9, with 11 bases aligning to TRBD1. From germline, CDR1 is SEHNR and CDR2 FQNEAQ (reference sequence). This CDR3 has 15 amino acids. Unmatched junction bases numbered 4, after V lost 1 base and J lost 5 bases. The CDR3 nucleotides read TGTGCCAGCAGCTTAGGGGACAGGGGGAGCCACGAGCAGTACTTC. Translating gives CASSLGDRGSHEQYF.

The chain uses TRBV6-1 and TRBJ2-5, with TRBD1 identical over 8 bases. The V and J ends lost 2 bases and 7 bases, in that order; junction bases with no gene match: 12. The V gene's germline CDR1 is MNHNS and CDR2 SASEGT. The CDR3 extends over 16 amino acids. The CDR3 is CASSEKRQGRAPTQYF. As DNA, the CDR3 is TGTGCCAGCAGTGAAAAACGACAGGGGCGGGCGCCGACCCAGTACTTC.

CDR3 nucleotides: TGTGCCAGCAGTCCCCGACAGGGTGGGGCCTATGGCTACACCTTC. Protein: CASSPRQGGAYGYTF. This chain connects TRBV28 to TRBJ1-2; 7 bases line up with TRBD1. This CDR3 has 15 residues. V shed 5 bases, J shed 4 bases, and the junction held 10 bases outside the gene matches. Germline V CDR1 and CDR2: MDHEN, SYDVKM.

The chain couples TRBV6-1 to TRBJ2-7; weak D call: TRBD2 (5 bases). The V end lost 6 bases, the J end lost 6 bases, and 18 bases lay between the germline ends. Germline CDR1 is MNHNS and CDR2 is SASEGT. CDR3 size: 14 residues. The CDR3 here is CASSRLRETLEQYF. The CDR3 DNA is TGTGCCAGCAGCCGATTGAGGGAGACACTCGAGCAGTACTTC.